What follows are 29 T cell receptor beta chains derived from one specimen sequenced in a study of prognosis after radiotherapy for stage I lung cancer. The authors amplified TCR beta CDR3 from genomic DNA using two-round multiplex PCR. First-round PCR amplification was performed with primers specific to each TRBV and TRBJ gene. TCRdb used MiXCR to reprocess the multiplex PCR reads, holding one entry per CDR3 protein. Of 15,000 to 20,000 distinct CDR3 sequences listed, around 32% are singletons. Sequences were derived from PBMCs, sampled before or after stereotactic body radiation therapy (not recorded which). These receptors were taken from a donor over 45 with non-small cell lung cancer.

Turning to this clonotype: Sequence at one end of the junction differs from germline and may be a read error. The chain has TRBV19 and TRBJ2-7, with TRBD1 as a possible D gene (5 bases). The CDR3 length is 14 residues. CDR1 and CDR2 (germline): LNHDA, SQIVND (reference sequence). DNA for the CDR3: TGTGCCAGTAGTACCGACAGCAGGTCCTACGAGAAGTACTTC. The encoded protein is CASSTDSRSYEKYF. Full variable domain (outside the CDR3, taken from reference TRBV19 and TRBJ2-7): DGGITQSPKYLFRKEGQNVTLSCEQNLNHDAMYWYRQDPGQGLRLIYYSQIVNDFQKGDIAEGYSVSREKKESFPLTVTSAQKNPTAFYLCASSTDSRSYEKYFGPGTRLTVT.

This clonotype was seen many times. The chain uses TRBV5-5 and TRBJ2-2, with TRBD1 matching 7 bases. CDR1 is SGHKS, CDR2 YYEKEE, per germline (reference sequence). CDR3 length: 14 amino acids. Trimming cost V 0 bases and J 7 bases; bases outside gene matches: 3. The CDR3 DNA is TGTGCCAGCAGCTTGGGACAGGGTAGCGGGGAGCTGTTTTTT. This encodes CASSLGQGSGELFF.

This chain uses TRBV6-2 or TRBV6-3 with TRBJ2-3, with unresolved D. Deletions cut 5 bases from V and 3 bases from J, with 18 bases between. The germline CDR1 and CDR2 sequences are MNHEY and SVGEGT. This CDR3 region has 16 residues. As DNA, the CDR3 is TGTGCCAGCAGTGTTTCGCCAGACCTTATTACAGATACGCAGTATTTT. This gives the protein CASSVSPDLITDTQYF.

Points on this clonotype: The conserved final phenylalanine or tryptophan is absent from the CDR3, which likely points to a read error. The V gene is TRBV27, the J gene TRBJ2-7, with 7 bases matching TRBD2. The J segment lost 5 bases and the V segment lost 10 bases, leaving 20 bases of the junction unmatched. Germline lookup yields CDR1 MNHEY and CDR2 SMNVEV (reference sequence). This CDR3 region has 16 residues. DNA of the CDR3: TGTGCCAACAGACTTATGCTATCGGGGGGAGTGCACGAGCAGTACTTA. Encoded protein: CANRLMLSGGVHEQYL.

Regarding this clonotype: At one of its ends the junction is not consistent with the germline gene, which may arise from a read error. The rearrangement uses TRBV20-1 and TRBJ1-5, with TRBD1 identical over 9 bases. Germline V gives CDR1 DFQATT, CDR2 SNEGSKA (reference sequence). The CDR3 runs to 19 residues. CDR3 coding DNA: TGCAGTGCTAGAGACACCCGGGACAGGGTGTGGTTGGACAATCAGCACCAGCATTTT. This sequence encodes CSARDTRDRVWLDNQHQHF.

This clonotype occurred many times. The rearrangement uses TRBV5-5 and TRBJ1-6; TRBD1 agrees at 8 bases. The V gene's germline CDR1 is SGHKS and CDR2 YYEKEE (reference sequence). The CDR3 is 19 amino acids. J lost 2 bases, V lost 0 bases, and 10 bases had no gene match. The CDR3 DNA reads as TGTGCCAGCAGCTTGGGAGGACAGGGAATATCGCCCTATAATTCACCCCTCCACTTT. It specifies CASSLGGQGISPYNSPLHF.

This clonotype was detected many times. This may arise from a read error, as a much more abundant clone is one base away. The chain recombines TRBV6-1 with TRBJ2-2, with no clear D. V was pared by 6 bases and J by 0 bases, with 14 bases between. The CDR3 has 16 residues. The germline V gene has CDR1 MNHNS and CDR2 SASEGT. CDR3 in DNA: TGTGCCAGCAGCCTTGACGTGGTTTCGAACACCGGGGAGCTGTTTTTT. Protein sequence: CASSLDVVSNTGELFF.

This clonotype has at least ten counts. This sequence joins TRBV10-3 and TRBJ2-5, with 11 bases identical to TRBD2. This CDR3 contains 15 residues. The germline V gene encodes CDR1 ENHRY and CDR2 SYGVKD. V was pared by 3 bases and J by 5 bases, with 5 bases of the junction left unmatched. The CDR3 reads CAISDPTSGMETQYF. The CDR3 DNA is TGTGCCATCAGTGACCCGACTAGCGGGATGGAGACCCAGTACTTC.

The chain uses TRBV9 and TRBJ2-3; unclear D gene. CDR1 is SGDLS, CDR2 YYNGEE, per germline. V was pared by 0 bases and J by 1 base, with 12 bases between. CDR3 length: 16 amino acids. The CDR3 nucleotides read TGTGCCAGCAGCGTAGCCAGCCTCTCCCGCACAGATACGCAGTATTTT. Translation: CASSVASLSRTDTQYF.

By its share, this clonotype is medium-sized. The gene calls are TRBV5-1 and TRBJ2-1; no firm D call. Germline assignment: CDR1 SGHRS and CDR2 YFSETQ. Trimming pared 4 bases from V and 8 bases from J, leaving 7 bases between. The CDR3 runs 11 residues. CDR3 protein: CASSINDEQFF. The CDR3 DNA reads TGCGCCAGCAGCATTAATGATGAGCAGTTCTTC.

This clonotype was found many times. The chain is built from TRBV6-1 and TRBJ1-4, with a weak D call TRBD1 (6 bases). The length of the CDR3 is 15 residues. Germline loops: CDR1 MNHNS, CDR2 SASEGT. With 5 bases removed from V and 0 bases from J, the gap between germline ends came to 10 bases. Written as DNA, the CDR3 is TGTGCCAGCAGTAGAGACAGGTCAACTAATGAAAAACTGTTTTTT. It translates to CASSRDRSTNEKLFF.

Judged by abundance, this clonotype is medium-sized. This chain joins TRBV6-1 and TRBJ2-7; 7 bases are shared with TRBD2. From germline, CDR1 is MNHNS and CDR2 SASEGT. The V and J ends lost 0 bases and 3 bases, in that order; junction bases with no gene match: 5. The CDR3 has 15 amino acids. CDR3 nucleotides: TGTGCCAGCAGTGAAGCCGCGGGAGAGGGCTACGAGCAGTACTTC. Amino acid sequence: CASSEAAGEGYEQYF.

The sample holds many counts of this clonotype. The V call is TRBV4-2, the J call TRBJ2-2; D remains unclear. V shed 0 bases and J shed 6 bases, with 20 bases lying between them. The germline V gene encodes CDR1 LGHNA and CDR2 YNFKEQ. There are 18 residues in the CDR3. The CDR3 region is CASSQEGKRQSGPGELFF. For the CDR3, the DNA is TGTGCCAGCAGCCAAGAGGGGAAGCGCCAGTCTGGCCCCGGGGAGCTGTTTTTT.

This clonotype came up many times. This sequence joins TRBV5-5 and TRBJ1-3; D is perhaps TRBD1 (5 bases). V gave up 4 bases and J gave up 1 base, with 15 bases separating them. The V gene's germline CDR1 is SGHKS and CDR2 YYEKEE (reference sequence). The CDR3 totals 16 residues. CDR3 residues: CASSGLGVRSGNTIYF. The CDR3 coding sequence is TGTGCCAGCAGCGGACTGGGGGTTAGGTCTGGAAACACCATATATTTT.

By frequency in the sample, this clonotype is medium-sized. The J gene is TRBJ1-2, the V gene TRBV6-2 or TRBV6-3, with a weak D call TRBD1 (5 bases). Germline CDR1 MNHEY, CDR2 SVGEGT. Trimming shortened V by 4 bases and J by 8 bases, and 14 bases separated the two germline ends. The CDR3 loop spans 13 amino acids. The CDR3 loop reads CASSWQGRDGYTF. CDR3 sequence (DNA): TGTGCCAGCAGTTGGCAGGGCCGGGACGGCTACACCTTC.

This clonotype was observed a single time. The chain uses TRBV15 and TRBJ2-6; possibly TRBD1 or TRBD2 for D (5 bases each). V was clipped by 0 bases and J by 9 bases, with 15 bases between them. The CDR3 is 16 amino acids. The germline V gene has CDR1 LNHNV and CDR2 YYDKDF (reference sequence). The CDR3 nucleotides are TGTGCCACCAGCAGAGATCGGGGCTCAGGGTTCAACGTCCTGACTTTC. Its protein product is CATSRDRGSGFNVLTF.

With regard to this clonotype: A far larger clone is a single base away, which makes a read error likely. This rearrangement joins TRBV7-9 to TRBJ1-2; maybe TRBD1 (5 bases). The length of the CDR3 is 15 residues. Germline-derived CDR1 and CDR2 are SEHNR and FQNEAQ (reference sequence). CDR3 region: CAGSLVAGKDYGYTF. The CDR3 nucleotides are TGTGCCGGCAGCTTAGTAGCAGGGAAGGACTATGGCTACACCTTC.

This clonotype was counted a few times. A much more abundant neighbour one base away suggests this may be a read error. The rearrangement links TRBV3-1 to TRBJ1-1, with 8 positions matching TRBD1. Germline CDR1 LGHDT, CDR2 YNNKEL (reference sequence). The CDR3 is 15 residues long. The J segment lost 5 bases and the V segment lost 0 bases, leaving 5 bases of the junction unmatched. The CDR3: CASSQDFRGPTEAFF. The CDR3 DNA follows: TGTGCCAGCAGCCAAGATTTCAGGGGGCCTACTGAAGCTTTCTTT.

This clonotype was seen at least ten times. The chain carries TRBV15 and TRBJ2-1, with D possibly TRBD1 on 6 matching bases. The length of the CDR3 is 15 residues. CDR1 and CDR2 from the germline V gene are LNHNV and YYDKDF (reference sequence). V was trimmed by 8 bases and J by 2 bases, leaving 16 bases between them. The CDR3 DNA reads as TGTGCCACCGGATCTATGGACAGTCCCTACAATGAGCAGTTCTTC. Translation gives CATGSMDSPYNEQFF.

This clonotype was picked up many times. V is TRBV18 and J is TRBJ2-2; D is unresolved. This CDR3 has 13 amino acids. Germline CDR1 KGHSH, CDR2 LQKENI. Deletions cut 2 bases from V and 7 bases from J, with 8 bases between. DNA of the CDR3: TGTGCCAGCTCACCAGTAGGGATCGGGGAGCTGTTTTTT. It specifies CASSPVGIGELFF.

In its sample, this clonotype is medium-sized. V usage is TRBV20-1 and J usage is TRBJ1-5; 10 bases are a match to TRBD1. V shed 6 bases, J shed 6 bases, and the junction held 14 bases outside the gene matches. The V gene's germline CDR1 is DFQATT and CDR2 SNEGSKA (reference sequence). This CDR3 region has 16 residues. CDR3 sequence reads: CSATSTGTGDSQPQHF. The CDR3 bases are TGCAGTGCGACATCTACCGGGACAGGGGACAGTCAGCCCCAGCATTTT.

By frequency in the sample, this clonotype is medium-sized. The chain couples TRBV6-1 to TRBJ2-7; D may be TRBD2 (6 bases). The length of the CDR3 is 17 residues. The V gene's germline CDR1 is MNHNS and CDR2 SASEGT. The V end lost 7 bases, the J end lost 7 bases, and 29 bases lay between the germline ends. The CDR3, as DNA: TGTGCCAGCAAAAAACCTAACACCGGGACTGGGGTCGGGGAGCAGTACTTC. Translation: CASKKPNTGTGVGEQYF.

A single count supports this clonotype. One end of the junction does not line up with germline, which may come from a read error. The chain combines TRBV30 with TRBJ1-1; no clear D gene. Germline V CDR1 and CDR2: GTSNPN, SVGIG (reference sequence). The CDR3 runs to 13 residues. DNA of the CDR3: TGTGCCCGGAGCGGCATCGGGTGGGCTGAAGCTTTCTTT. This encodes CARSGIGWAEAFF.

The chain couples TRBV7-9 to TRBJ2-3, with unresolved D. Trimming shortened V by 1 base and J by 1 base, and 9 bases separated the two germline ends. Looked up from germline, CDR1 is SEHNR and CDR2 is FQNEAQ (reference sequence). The CDR3 runs 15 residues. CDR3 sequence (DNA): TGTGCCAGCAGCTTAGGCGGACGTGGCACAGATACGCAGTATTTT. Its protein is CASSLGGRGTDTQYF.

This clonotype was detected ten times or more. The chain recombines TRBV29-1 with TRBJ2-1, with D perhaps assigned TRBD1 or TRBD2 (5 bases each). The V end lost 0 bases, the J end lost 9 bases, and 9 bases lay between the germline ends. The CDR3 totals 12 residues. CDR1 and CDR2 from the germline V gene are SQVTM and ANQGSEA. As DNA, the CDR3 is TGCAGCGTTGAAGATAGGGGACGTGAGCAGTTCTTC. Translation: CSVEDRGREQFF.

This clonotype showed up just a few times. This sequence may be a read error, since a much larger clone differs from it by one base. The V and J genes are TRBV29-1 and TRBJ2-7; a weak D match, TRBD2 (5 bases). Per the germline V gene, CDR1 is SQVTM and CDR2 is ANQGSEA. CDR3 length: 12 residues. CDR3 region: CSVALDSCEQYF. CDR3 nucleotide sequence: TGCAGCGTTGCCCTGGACTCCTGCGAGCAGTACTTC.

Points on this clonotype: An end of the junction does not agree with germline; a read error may underlie this. The J gene is TRBJ2-1, the V gene TRBV20-1; possibly TRBD1 for D (6 bases). The CDR3 sequence is 11 residues long. The germline V gene encodes CDR1 DFQATT and CDR2 SNEGSKA (reference sequence). CDR3 region: CSADRFHEHFF. The CDR3 nucleotides read TGCAGTGCAGACAGGTTCCATGAGCATTTCTTC.

This clonotype showed up many times. The chain couples TRBV6-1 to TRBJ2-3; D unresolved. The CDR3 extends over 13 amino acids. Trimming left V 7 bases short and J 3 bases short, with 11 bases between. Germline CDR1 MNHNS, CDR2 SASEGT. The CDR3 DNA follows: TGTGCCAGCAAGGGATTGCGGACAGATACGCAGTATTTT. It yields the protein CASKGLRTDTQYF.

About this clonotype itself: This likely stems from a read error, as it lies one base from a far larger clone. The chain combines TRBV4-2 with TRBJ2-7; 9 bases are shared with TRBD2. The CDR3 covers 15 residues. In germline, CDR1 is LGHNA, CDR2 YNFKEQ. CDR3 nucleotide sequence: TGTGCCAACAGCGCCAGATTAGCGGGAGCGGACGAGCAGTACTTC. The encoded protein is CANSARLAGADEQYF.